This T cell receptor beta chain derives from a study of blood T cell repertoires in COVID-19 (dated by TCRdb to between 2020 and 2021). Describing the broader study: Samples from collaborators originated in the United States, Italy and Spain and spanned both the acute and convalescent phases of COVID-19. The prospective study material was composed of cDNA or gDNA derived from T cells, B-cell-depleted T cells, or PBMCs. Deeply sampled blood TCRbeta repertoires from subjects exposed to, actively infected with, or recovered from COVID-19 were included in the dataset. The repertoires were released in a freely available public database intended as a resource for research on the immune response to SARS-CoV-2. Samples were obtained from the ongoing ImmuneRACE study (first 160 participants) and from 1,254 subjects provided by 6 global collaborators. A de-identified subject ID, COVID-19 status, age in years and sex were almost always included in the sample metadata. HLA class I and class II types, where available, came from metadata supplied by the sample provider rather than from assay-based typing. The full study reports these points: The quantity of clinical and demographic metadata differed by source and by participant and was supplied without curation.

Participants in the prospective study were enrolled through a virtual design, were aged roughly 18 to 100 years, and lived in approximately 25 United States geographic areas. Cohort assignment in the prospective study relied on participant-reported clinical history from a screening survey and a study questionnaire. A participant counted as exposed if, within 2 weeks of entering the study, that participant had been in contact with someone who had a PCR-confirmed or clinician-diagnosed COVID-19 case. In the prospective study, whole blood, serum and a nasopharyngeal or oropharyngeal swab were collected from each participant by mobile phlebotomists. Prospective study participants could optionally give additional blood draws and questionnaires over an approximately 2-month period. Blood samples from the prospective study were shipped frozen or at room temperature prior to DNA extraction. According to the germline V gene, CDR1 reads SGDLS and CDR2 reads YYNGEE. The CDR3 holds 14 amino acids from the cysteine to the phenylalanine. The retained sequence is limited to the CDR3, 42 bases, with the frame set at the first base. Relative to germline, V is 0 bases shorter and J is 2 bases shorter, with 7 bases between their ends.

TCRbeta CDR3 regions were amplified from genomic DNA by means of the immunoSEQ Assay, a bias-controlled multiplex PCR. The published analysis was carried out like this. Nucleated cell counts per sample were estimated from amplification of reference gene primers within the assay. Sequence reads were collapsed and filtered to measure the absolute abundance of every unique TCRbeta CDR3 rearrangement. For each sample, productive Simpson clonality was calculated as the square root of Simpson's diversity index across productive rearrangements. TCRdb re-hosts the immuneACCESS table, in-frame sequences only. Its copies lack some clones; in the studies checked, an unresolved V gene accounts for under half of them, and the cause for the rest is not known. D and trimming were read from the DNA, whereas the V and J calls and clone size are those reported in that table. In this sample the table shows about 280,000 clones, around 80% of which occur a single time. In total, the top ten clones hold more than 4% of the sample.

As concerns this clone: No cognate antigen has been identified for it. No base quality information exists; no much larger clone differs at one position.

The chain is encoded by TRBV9 joined to TRBJ2-3; the D gene is possibly TRBD1, with 5 bases matching. The sequence derives from a man aged 35 to 55 who had been exposed to COVID-19. Sequenced material: PBMCs or T cells enriched from blood (not recorded which). CDR3 sequence: CASSVVGATDTQYF. The DNA reads TGTGCCAGCAGCGTAGTAGGGGCCACAGATACGCAGTATTTT. Reference TRBV9 and TRBJ2-3 genes cover what lies past the CDR3, so the full variable domain is DSGVTQTPKHLITATGQRVTLRCSPRSGDLSVYWYQQSLDQGLQFLIQYYNGEERAKGNILERFSAQQFPDLHSELNLSSLELGDSALYFCASSVVGATDTQYFGPGTRLTVL.